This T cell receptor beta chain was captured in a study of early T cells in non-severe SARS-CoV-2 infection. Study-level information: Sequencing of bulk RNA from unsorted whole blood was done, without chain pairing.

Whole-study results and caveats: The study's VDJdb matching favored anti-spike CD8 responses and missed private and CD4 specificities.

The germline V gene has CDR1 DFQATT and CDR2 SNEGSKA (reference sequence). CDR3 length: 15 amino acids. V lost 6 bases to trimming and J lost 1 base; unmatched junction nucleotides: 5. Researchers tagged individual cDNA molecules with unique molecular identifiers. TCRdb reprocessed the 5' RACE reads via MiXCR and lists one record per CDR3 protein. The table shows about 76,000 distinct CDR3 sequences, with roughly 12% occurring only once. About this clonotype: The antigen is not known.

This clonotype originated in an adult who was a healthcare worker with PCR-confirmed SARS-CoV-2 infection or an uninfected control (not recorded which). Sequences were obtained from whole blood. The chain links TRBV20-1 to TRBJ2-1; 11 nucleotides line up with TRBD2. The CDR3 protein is CSASLAGGSYNEQFF. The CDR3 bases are TGCAGTGCCTCTCTAGCGGGGGGTTCCTACAATGAGCAGTTCTTC.